This paragraph covers one T cell receptor beta chain sequence. The antigen remains unidentified. Study-level results: In terms of TCR gene usage, tumor memory CD4+ T cells clustered together with blood and lymph node memory CD4+ cells, as well as with lymph node naive CD4+ cells. Greatest tumor Treg TCR overlap was with tumor naive CD4+ cells.

Trimming took 4 bases from V and 8 from J; bases not matched to a gene: 13. CDR1 is SGHDT, CDR2 YYEEEE, per germline. This CDR3 contains 16 residues. The memory fraction was CD4+CD45RO+CD25- cells. Semi-nested PCR with Nested Universal Primer A followed constant-region reverse priming of full-length variable regions. Via MiXCR, TCRdb re-called the 5' RACE reads, giving one row per CDR3 protein. The repertoire includes 7,500 to 8,500 distinct CDR3 sequences, 52% of them detected once, and less than 5% sits in the top ten. The rearrangement links TRBV5-6 to TRBJ1-4; 8 nucleotides align to TRBD1. Input material: memory CD4+ T cells sorted from a lymph node. Noted subset: memory CD4+ T cells, CD4+CD45RO+CD25-. The TCR sequence derives from a female donor with breast cancer. CDR3 residues: CASSRQGSGLWEKLFF. The CDR3, as DNA: TGTGCCAGCAGCCGACAGGGGAGCGGCCTATGGGAAAAACTGTTTTTT.